The clone carrying this T cell receptor (beta chain) was seen at least ten times. The antigen remains unidentified. Looked up from germline, CDR1 is DFQATT and CDR2 is SNEGSKA (reference sequence). CDR3 size: 19 residues. The V and J ends lost 6 bases and 0 bases, in that order; junction bases with no gene match: 19. Previously published methods and listed TCR primers were used for the bulk TCR libraries. TCRdb reprocessed the PCR reads via MiXCR and lists one record per CDR3 protein. This sample yields about 640,000 distinct CDR3 sequences, of which 15% to 20% are seen a single time; about 0.9% belongs to the top ten. This sample is drawn from a study of molecular identifiers for immune sequencing clone quantification. Overall study results and limits: Sizes of clones that are highly expanded could be underestimated (if identical TCR molecules share a barcode).

RNA fractions of 10%, 30% or 50% and about 18,000 to 1,100,000 sorted cells were the source of naive CD8 libraries. Naive CD8 T cells, phenotype CD8+CD4-CCR7+CD45RA+, were sorted. This sequence joins TRBV20-1 and TRBJ2-7; TRBD2 agrees at 11 bases. This clonotype was obtained from a human donor in good health. Some libraries in this study had Jurkat cell RNA spiked in. The sequenced sample was naive CD8+ T cells from blood, with Jurkat cell RNA spiked in. Subset described: FACS-sorted CD8+CD4-CCR7+CD45RA+ naive T cells. Written as DNA, the CDR3 is TGCAGTGCGGAGCGCTGGGCCGGGACTAGCGGAAGGAGCTCCTACGAGCAGTACTTC. Protein sequence: CSAERWAGTSGRSSYEQYF.